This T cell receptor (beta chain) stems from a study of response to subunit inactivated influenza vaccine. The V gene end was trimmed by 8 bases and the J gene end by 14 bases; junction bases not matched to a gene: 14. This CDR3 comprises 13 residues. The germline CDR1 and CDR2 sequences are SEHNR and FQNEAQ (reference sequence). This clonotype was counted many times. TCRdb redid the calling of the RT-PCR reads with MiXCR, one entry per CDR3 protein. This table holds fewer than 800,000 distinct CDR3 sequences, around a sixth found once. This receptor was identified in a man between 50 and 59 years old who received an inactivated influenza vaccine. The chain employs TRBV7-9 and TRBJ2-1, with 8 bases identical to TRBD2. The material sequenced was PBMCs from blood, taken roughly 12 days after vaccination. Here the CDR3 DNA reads TGTGCCAGCTCTTTCTCAGCGGGAGACACTGAGTTCTTC. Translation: CASSFSAGDTEFF.